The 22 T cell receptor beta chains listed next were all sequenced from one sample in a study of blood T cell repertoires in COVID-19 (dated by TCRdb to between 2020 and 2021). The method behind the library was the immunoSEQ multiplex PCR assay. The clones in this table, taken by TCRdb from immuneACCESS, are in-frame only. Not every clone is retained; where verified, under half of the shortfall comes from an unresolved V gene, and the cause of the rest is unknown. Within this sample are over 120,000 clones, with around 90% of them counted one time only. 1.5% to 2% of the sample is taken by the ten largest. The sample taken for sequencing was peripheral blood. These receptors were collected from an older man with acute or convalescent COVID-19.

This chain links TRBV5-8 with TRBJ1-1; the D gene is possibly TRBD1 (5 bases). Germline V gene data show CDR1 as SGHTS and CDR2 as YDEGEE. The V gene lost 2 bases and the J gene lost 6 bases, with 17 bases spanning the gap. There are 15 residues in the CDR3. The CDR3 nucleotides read TGTGCCAGCAGCTTTTTAAGGGGCACGGGCGCTGAAGCTTTCTTT. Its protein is CASSFLRGTGAEAFF.

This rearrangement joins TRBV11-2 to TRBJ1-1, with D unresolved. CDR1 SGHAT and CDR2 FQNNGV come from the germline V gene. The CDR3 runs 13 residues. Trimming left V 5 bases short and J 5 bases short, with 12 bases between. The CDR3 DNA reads TGTGCCAGCAGCCCCCAGGCGCTAACTGAAGCTTTCTTT. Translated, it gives CASSPQALTEAFF.

The CDR3 reads CASRDTGEKLFF. The CDR3 region has the DNA TGCGCCAGCAGGGATACAGGTGAAAAACTGTTTTTT. The V and J genes are TRBV5-1 and TRBJ1-4; maybe TRBD1 (5 bases). CDR1 and CDR2 from the germline V gene are SGHRS and YFSETQ. V gave up 5 bases and J gave up 7 bases, with 9 bases separating them. The CDR3 consists of 12 residues.

CDR3 amino acids: CATSRTGAAYGYTF. CDR3 DNA: TGTGCCACCAGCCGTACAGGGGCCGCCTATGGCTACACCTTC. The V call is TRBV15, the J call TRBJ1-2, with 7 bases identical to TRBD1. CDR1 is LNHNV, CDR2 YYDKDF, per germline (reference sequence). The ends lost 5 bases at V and 4 bases at J; junction bases unmatched: 7. The length of the CDR3 is 14 residues.

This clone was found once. Written as DNA, the CDR3 is TGCGCCAGCAGTTTTGCGGGGAAAAACACCGGGGAGCTGTTTTTT. Amino acids: CASSFAGKNTGELFF. The chain is built from TRBV10-1 and TRBJ2-2, with TRBD2 as a possible D gene (6 bases). The CDR3 sequence is 15 residues long. V was clipped by 5 bases and J by 2 bases, with 12 bases between them. Per the germline V gene, CDR1 is WNHNN and CDR2 is SYGVQD (reference sequence).

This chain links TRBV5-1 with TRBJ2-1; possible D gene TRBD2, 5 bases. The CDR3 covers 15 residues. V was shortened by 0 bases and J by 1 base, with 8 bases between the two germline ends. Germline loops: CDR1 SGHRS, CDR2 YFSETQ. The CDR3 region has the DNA TGCGCCAGCAGCTTGGTCGGGGAGTCCTACAATGAGCAGTTCTTC. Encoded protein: CASSLVGESYNEQFF.

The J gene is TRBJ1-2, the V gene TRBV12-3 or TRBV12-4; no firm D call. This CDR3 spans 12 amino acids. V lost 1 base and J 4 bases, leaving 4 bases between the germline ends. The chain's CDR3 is CASSLGSYGYTF. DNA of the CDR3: TGTGCCAGCAGTTTAGGCAGCTATGGCTACACCTTC.

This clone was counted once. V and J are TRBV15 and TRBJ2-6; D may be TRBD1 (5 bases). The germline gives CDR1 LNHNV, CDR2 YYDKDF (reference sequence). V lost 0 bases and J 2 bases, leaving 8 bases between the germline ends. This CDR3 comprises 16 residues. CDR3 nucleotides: TGTGCCACCAGCAGAGACCAGGGAACTGGGGCCAACGTCCTGACTTTC. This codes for CATSRDQGTGANVLTF.

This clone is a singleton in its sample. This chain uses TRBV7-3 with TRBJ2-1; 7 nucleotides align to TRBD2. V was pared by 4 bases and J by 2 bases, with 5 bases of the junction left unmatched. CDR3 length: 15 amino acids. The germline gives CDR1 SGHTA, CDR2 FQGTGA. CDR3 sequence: CASSSRAGPYNEQFF. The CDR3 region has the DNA TGTGCCAGCAGCTCCCGAGCGGGGCCCTACAATGAGCAGTTCTTC.

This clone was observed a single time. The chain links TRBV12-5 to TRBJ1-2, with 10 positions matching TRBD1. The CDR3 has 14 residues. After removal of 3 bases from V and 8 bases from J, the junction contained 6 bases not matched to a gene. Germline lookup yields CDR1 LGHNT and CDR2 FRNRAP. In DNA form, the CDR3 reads TGTGCTAGTGGTTTAGGGACAGGGGTTTGGGGCTACACCTTC. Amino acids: CASGLGTGVWGYTF.

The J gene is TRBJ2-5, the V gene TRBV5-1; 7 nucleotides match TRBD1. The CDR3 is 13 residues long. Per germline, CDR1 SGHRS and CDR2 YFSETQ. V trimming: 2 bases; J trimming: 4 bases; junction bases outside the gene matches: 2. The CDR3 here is CASSFTGVETQYF. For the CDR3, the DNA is TGCGCCAGCAGCTTTACAGGGGTAGAGACCCAGTACTTC.

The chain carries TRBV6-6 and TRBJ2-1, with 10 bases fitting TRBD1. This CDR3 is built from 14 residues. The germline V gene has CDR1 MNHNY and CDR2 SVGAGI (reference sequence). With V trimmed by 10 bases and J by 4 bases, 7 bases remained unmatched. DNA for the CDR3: TGTGCCATCGCCCGGGACAGGGGATACAATGAGCAGTTCTTC. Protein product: CAIARDRGYNEQFF.

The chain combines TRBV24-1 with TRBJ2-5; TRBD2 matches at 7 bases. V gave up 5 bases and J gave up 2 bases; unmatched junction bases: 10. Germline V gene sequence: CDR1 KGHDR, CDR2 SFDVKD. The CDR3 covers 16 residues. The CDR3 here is CATSGGSGGSQETQYF. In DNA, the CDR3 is TGTGCCACCAGTGGAGGATCGGGGGGTTCTCAAGAGACCCAGTACTTC.

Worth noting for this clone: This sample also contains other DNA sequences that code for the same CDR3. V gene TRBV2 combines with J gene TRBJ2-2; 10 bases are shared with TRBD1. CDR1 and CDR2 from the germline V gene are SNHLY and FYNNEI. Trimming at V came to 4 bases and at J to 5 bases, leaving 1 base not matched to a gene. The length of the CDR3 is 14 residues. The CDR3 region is CASSGTGGTGELFF. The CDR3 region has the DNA TGTGCCAGCAGTGGGACAGGGGGGACCGGGGAGCTGTTTTTT.

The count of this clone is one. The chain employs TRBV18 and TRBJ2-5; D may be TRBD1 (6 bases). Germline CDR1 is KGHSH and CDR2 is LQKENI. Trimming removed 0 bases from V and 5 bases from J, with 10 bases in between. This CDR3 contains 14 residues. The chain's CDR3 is CASSPPGRGETQYF. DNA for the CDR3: TGTGCCAGCTCACCACCTGGCAGGGGTGAGACCCAGTACTTC.

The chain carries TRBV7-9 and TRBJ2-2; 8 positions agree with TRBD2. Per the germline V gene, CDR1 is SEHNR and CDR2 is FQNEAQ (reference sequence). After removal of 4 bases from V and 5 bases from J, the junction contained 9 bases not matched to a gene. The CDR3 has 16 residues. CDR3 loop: CASSSSGSGTTGELFF. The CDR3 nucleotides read TGTGCCAGCAGCTCTTCGGGTAGCGGGACGACCGGGGAGCTGTTTTTT.

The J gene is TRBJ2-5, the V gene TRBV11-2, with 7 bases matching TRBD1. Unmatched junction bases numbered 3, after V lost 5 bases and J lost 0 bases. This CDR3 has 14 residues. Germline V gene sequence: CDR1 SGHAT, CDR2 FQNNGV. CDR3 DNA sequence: TGTGCCAGCAGCAGGGACAGACACCAAGAGACCCAGTACTTC. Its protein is CASSRDRHQETQYF.

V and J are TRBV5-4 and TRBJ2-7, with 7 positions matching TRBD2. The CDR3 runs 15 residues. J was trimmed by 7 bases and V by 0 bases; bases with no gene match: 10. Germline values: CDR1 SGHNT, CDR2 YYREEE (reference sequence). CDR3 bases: TGTGCCAGCAGCTTGGTTCTGAGCGGGACTCAAGAGCAGTACTTC. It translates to CASSLVLSGTQEQYF. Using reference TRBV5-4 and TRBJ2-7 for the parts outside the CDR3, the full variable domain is ETGVTQSPTHLIKTRGQQVTLRCSSQSGHNTVSWYQQALGQGPQFIFQYYREEENGRGNFPPRFSGLQFPNYSSELNVNALELDDSALYLCASSLVLSGTQEQYFGPGTRLTVT.

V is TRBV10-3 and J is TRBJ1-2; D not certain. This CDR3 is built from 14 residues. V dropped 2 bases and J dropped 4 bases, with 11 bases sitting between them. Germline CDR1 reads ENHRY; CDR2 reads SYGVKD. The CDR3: CAISEQVIVYGYTF. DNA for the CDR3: TGTGCCATCAGTGAGCAGGTTATTGTCTATGGCTACACCTTC.

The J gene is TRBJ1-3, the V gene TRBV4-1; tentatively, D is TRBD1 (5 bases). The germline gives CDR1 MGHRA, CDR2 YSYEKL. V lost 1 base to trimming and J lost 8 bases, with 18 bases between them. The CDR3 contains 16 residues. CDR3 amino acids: CASSQAPGLQEDTIYF. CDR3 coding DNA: TGCGCCAGCAGCCAAGCCCCGGGACTCCAGGAGGACACCATATATTTT.

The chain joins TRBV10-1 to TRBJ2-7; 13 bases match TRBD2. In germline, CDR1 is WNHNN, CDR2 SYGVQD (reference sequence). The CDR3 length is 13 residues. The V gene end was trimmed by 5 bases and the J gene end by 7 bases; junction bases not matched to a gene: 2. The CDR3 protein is CASSRLAGGEQYF. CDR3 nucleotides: TGCGCCAGCAGTAGACTAGCGGGAGGAGAGCAGTACTTC.

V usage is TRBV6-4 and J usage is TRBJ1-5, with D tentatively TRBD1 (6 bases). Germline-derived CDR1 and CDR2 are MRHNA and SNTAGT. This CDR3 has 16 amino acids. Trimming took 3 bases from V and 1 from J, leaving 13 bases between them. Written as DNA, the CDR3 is TGTGCCAGCAGTGAAGACAGGTCGGGGAGCAATCAGCCCCAGCATTTT. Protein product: CASSEDRSGSNQPQHF.